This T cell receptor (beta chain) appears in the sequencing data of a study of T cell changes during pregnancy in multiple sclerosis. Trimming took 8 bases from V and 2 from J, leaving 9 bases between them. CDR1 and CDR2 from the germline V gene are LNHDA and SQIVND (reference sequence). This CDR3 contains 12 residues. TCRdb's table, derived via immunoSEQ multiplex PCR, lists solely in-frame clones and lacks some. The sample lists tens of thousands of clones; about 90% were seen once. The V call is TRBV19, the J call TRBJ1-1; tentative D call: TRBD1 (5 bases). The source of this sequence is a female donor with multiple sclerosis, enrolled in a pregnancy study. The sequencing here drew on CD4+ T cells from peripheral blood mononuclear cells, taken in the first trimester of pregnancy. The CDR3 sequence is CASLDSNTEAFF. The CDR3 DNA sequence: TGTGCCAGTTTAGACAGTAACACTGAAGCTTTCTTT.